One and the same sample provided the 27 T cell receptor beta chains below, sequenced in a study of cytomegalovirus exposure and HLA in healthy donors. The PCR had 60 Vbeta and 13 Jbeta primers. Generated by immunoSEQ multiplex PCR, the TCRdb table keeps only in-frame clones and is missing some. The sample carries about 200,000 clones, roughly three quarters recorded once. The sample consisted of PBMCs. The source is a woman aged 45-59 years in good health and CMV-seronegative.

This clone has a single count. V usage is TRBV4-1 and J usage is TRBJ2-7; 8 bases match TRBD1. V trimming: 0 bases; J trimming: 6 bases; junction bases outside the gene matches: 10. Germline lookup yields CDR1 MGHRA and CDR2 YSYEKL. The CDR3 has 16 amino acids. The CDR3 DNA is TGCGCCAGCAGCCAAGAACGAGGACAGGGAAAGGCCGAGCAGTACTTC. Translating it yields CASSQERGQGKAEQYF.

The rearrangement uses TRBV7-2 and TRBJ2-1; possible D gene TRBD1, 5 bases. The germline V and J ends were trimmed by 3 bases and 4 bases, with 10 bases remaining between them. Germline V gene sequence: CDR1 SGHTA, CDR2 FQGNSA. CDR3 length: 14 residues. DNA of the CDR3: TGTGCCAGCAGCTTCCCAGGGCGATACAATGAGCAGTTCTTC. It specifies CASSFPGRYNEQFF.

V gene TRBV9 combines with J gene TRBJ1-2; D might be TRBD1 (6 bases). CDR1 is SGDLS, CDR2 YYNGEE, per germline. Trimming pared 0 bases from V and 6 bases from J, leaving 15 bases between. CDR3 length equals 15 residues. The CDR3 protein is CASSVVAGGPDGYTF. As DNA, the CDR3 is TGTGCCAGCAGCGTAGTCGCCGGGGGGCCCGATGGCTACACCTTC.

The rearrangement links TRBV7-3 to TRBJ2-1, with D perhaps matching TRBD2 (5 bases). The CDR3 covers 14 residues. Per germline, CDR1 SGHTA and CDR2 FQGTGA. Trimming removed 5 bases from V and 9 bases from J, with 17 bases in between. The CDR3: CASSQVASGSEQFF. As DNA, the CDR3 is TGTGCCAGCAGCCAGGTTGCCTCGGGAAGTGAGCAGTTCTTC.

This clone has a handful of counts. This chain links TRBV11-1 with TRBJ1-1; the D is unclear. The germline V and J ends were trimmed by 0 bases and 4 bases, with 9 bases remaining between them. Germline V gene sequence: CDR1 SGHAT, CDR2 FQDESV (reference sequence). This CDR3 comprises 14 residues. The CDR3: CASSLATRATEAFF. Written as DNA, the CDR3 is TGTGCCAGCAGCTTAGCGACGAGGGCCACTGAAGCTTTCTTT. Together with reference TRBV11-1 and TRBJ1-1, the CDR3 gives the full variable domain: EAEVAQSPRYKITEKSQAVAFWCDPISGHATLYWYRQILGQGPELLVQFQDESVVDDSQLPKDRFSAERLKGVDSTLKIQPAELGDSAMYLCASSLATRATEAFFGQGTRLTVV.

The chain joins TRBV2 to TRBJ1-5, with 7 bases fitting TRBD1. This CDR3 is 15 amino acids long. CDR1 and CDR2 from the germline V gene are SNHLY and FYNNEI. V was clipped by 6 bases and J by 3 bases; unmatched bases: 8. The CDR3 here is CASSLQGLDNQPQHF. Written as DNA, the CDR3 is TGTGCCAGCAGCTTACAGGGGTTGGACAATCAGCCCCAGCATTTT.

The V call is TRBV5-6, the J call TRBJ2-1; TRBD1 agrees at 8 bases. The CDR3 is 17 amino acids. V shed 2 bases, J shed 6 bases, and the junction held 13 bases outside the gene matches. The V gene's germline CDR1 is SGHDT and CDR2 YYEEEE. The CDR3 DNA reads TGTGCCAGCAGCTTAGGGCTGACAGGGGTCCTTTCCAATGAGCAGTTCTTC. This translates into CASSLGLTGVLSNEQFF.

The chain has TRBV6-4 and TRBJ2-3; D gene uncertain. Germline V CDR1 and CDR2: MRHNA, SNTAGT. V lost 6 bases and J lost 2, with 9 bases in between. The CDR3 is made up of 13 amino acids. In DNA form, the CDR3 reads TGTGCCAGCAGCCTTGAACACACAGATACGCAGTATTTT. This gives the protein CASSLEHTDTQYF.

This chain's CDR3 is CASSYGTLYNEQFF. In DNA form, the CDR3 reads TGTGCCAGCAGCTACGGGACTTTATACAATGAGCAGTTCTTC. The chain couples TRBV5-6 to TRBJ2-1, with D perhaps TRBD2 (6 bases). Germline values: CDR1 SGHDT, CDR2 YYEEEE. V was shortened by 3 bases and J by 4 bases, with 11 bases between the two germline ends. The CDR3 has 14 amino acids.

With respect to this clone: Additional DNA sequences in this sample encode the identical CDR3. V and J are TRBV2 and TRBJ2-2; D perhaps matches TRBD1 (5 bases). Looked up from germline, CDR1 is SNHLY and CDR2 is FYNNEI. The ends were cut back, 4 bases at V and 4 bases at J, with 13 bases in the middle. This CDR3 comprises 15 residues. Written as DNA, the CDR3 is TGTGCCAGCAGTGCGCAGGGTATGGGCACCGGGGAGCTGTTTTTT. The encoded protein is CASSAQGMGTGELFF.

The gene calls are TRBV11-2 and TRBJ1-1; D gene ambiguous. Germline V gene sequence: CDR1 SGHAT, CDR2 FQNNGV. The CDR3 runs 12 residues. Trimming removed 4 bases from V and 3 bases from J, with 6 bases in between. The CDR3 loop is CASSSRDTEAFF. CDR3 in DNA: TGTGCCAGCAGCTCCCGGGACACTGAAGCTTTCTTT. Complete variable domain (other parts from reference TRBV11-2 and TRBJ1-1): EAGVAQSPRYKIIEKRQSVAFWCNPISGHATLYWYQQILGQGPKLLIQFQNNGVVDDSQLPKDRFSAERLKGVDSTLKIQPAKLEDSAVYLCASSSRDTEAFFGQGTRLTVV.

In its sample, this clone was seen once. This sequence joins TRBV15 and TRBJ1-2; D ambiguous. The V end was cut by 0 bases, the J end by 4 bases, with 9 bases between. The CDR3 is 14 amino acids. Germline V gene sequence: CDR1 LNHNV, CDR2 YYDKDF (reference sequence). CDR3 sequence (DNA): TGTGCCACCAGCAGAGAATTCGCGGGCTATGGCTACACCTTC. Encoded protein: CATSREFAGYGYTF.

There are a few counts of this clone. V usage is TRBV13 and J usage is TRBJ1-4; 7 nucleotides align to TRBD1. Germline V gives CDR1 PRHDT, CDR2 FYEKMQ (reference sequence). V shed 8 bases and J 0 bases; nucleotides not matched to a gene: 3. This CDR3 comprises 14 residues. The CDR3 protein is CASSRGPTNEKLFF. The DNA for the CDR3 is TGTGCCAGCTCAAGGGGGCCAACTAATGAAAAACTGTTTTTT.

This sequence joins TRBV5-4 and TRBJ1-1, with TRBD1 matching over 8 bases. Per germline, CDR1 SGHNT and CDR2 YYREEE (reference sequence). V shed 4 bases, J shed 4 bases, and the junction held 6 bases outside the gene matches. There are 14 residues in the CDR3. The CDR3 DNA is TGTGCCAGCAGCGATCAGGGGGCATTCACTGAAGCTTTCTTT. It codes for CASSDQGAFTEAFF.

This clone was seen just once. The V gene is TRBV4-1, the J gene TRBJ2-1, with D perhaps TRBD2 (7 bases). Per the germline V gene, CDR1 is MGHRA and CDR2 is YSYEKL. Trimming removed 1 base from V and 4 bases from J, with 20 bases in between. This CDR3 comprises 18 residues. CDR3 sequence (DNA): TGCGCCAGCAGCCAAGTAAAGGGGGGCGGGAGTCTTTACAATGAGCAGTTCTTC. Translation gives CASSQVKGGGSLYNEQFF.

The CDR3 here is CASSQRTGDYEQYF. The CDR3 DNA reads TGTGCCAGCAGCCAGAGGACAGGGGACTACGAGCAGTACTTC. This chain uses TRBV7-6 with TRBJ2-7; 9 bases align to TRBD1. The germline gives CDR1 SGHVS, CDR2 FNYEAQ. This CDR3 region has 14 residues. V trimming: 5 bases; J trimming: 3 bases; junction bases outside the gene matches: 5.

The V gene is TRBV29-1, the J gene TRBJ1-1; D gene unclear. Trimming shortened V by 4 bases and J by 8 bases, and 8 bases separated the two germline ends. The germline CDR1 and CDR2 sequences are SQVTM and ANQGSEA. This CDR3 region has 10 residues. CDR3 amino acids: CSVGEREAFF. The CDR3 coding sequence is TGCAGCGTTGGAGAGAGGGAAGCTTTCTTT. Supplemented by reference TRBV29-1 and TRBJ1-1, the full variable domain reads SAVISQKPSRDICQRGTSLTIQCQVDSQVTMMFWYRQQPGQSLTLIATANQGSEATYESGFVIDKFPISRPNLTFSTLTVSNMSPEDSSIYLCSVGEREAFFGQGTRLTVV.

The J gene is TRBJ2-1, the V gene TRBV7-6, with D possibly TRBD2 on 5 matching bases. There are 14 residues in the CDR3. V lost 2 bases, J lost 7 bases, and 12 bases lay in between. Germline values: CDR1 SGHVS, CDR2 FNYEAQ. The CDR3 spells CASSLYPAENEQFF. The CDR3 DNA follows: TGTGCCAGCAGCTTATATCCAGCGGAAAATGAGCAGTTCTTC. Combining the CDR3 with reference TRBV7-6 and TRBJ2-1 gives the whole variable domain GAGVSQSPRYKVTKRGQDVALRCDPISGHVSLYWYRQALGQGPEFLTYFNYEAQQDKSGLPNDRFSAERPEGSISTLTIQRTEQRDSAMYRCASSLYPAENEQFFGPGTRLTVL.

This clone was counted only a few times. The chain has TRBV9 and TRBJ2-1, with D uncertain. Trimming took 3 bases from V and 10 from J, leaving 8 bases between them. Germline values: CDR1 SGDLS, CDR2 YYNGEE. There are 11 residues in the CDR3. The CDR3 sequence: CASSDLREQFF. CDR3 coding DNA: TGTGCCAGCAGCGATCTAAGAGAGCAGTTCTTC. Based on the CDR3 plus reference TRBV9 and TRBJ2-1, the full variable domain is DSGVTQTPKHLITATGQRVTLRCSPRSGDLSVYWYQQSLDQGLQFLIQYYNGEERAKGNILERFSAQQFPDLHSELNLSSLELGDSALYFCASSDLREQFFGPGTRLTVL.

This chain joins TRBV29-1 and TRBJ1-2; tentative D call: TRBD1 (6 bases). The germline CDR1 and CDR2 sequences are SQVTM and ANQGSEA. This CDR3 has 14 residues. V was cut by 7 bases and J by 4 bases, with 19 bases left in between. This CDR3 reads CSAQRDRSAYGYTF. The CDR3 DNA is TGCAGCGCCCAACGAGACAGGAGCGCCTATGGCTACACCTTC.

The chain joins TRBV7-2 to TRBJ2-4, with 8 bases aligning to TRBD1. CDR3 size: 11 residues. V was pared by 4 bases and J by 16 bases, with 6 bases of the junction left unmatched. Germline loops: CDR1 SGHTA, CDR2 FQGNSA. This CDR3 reads CASSSGQGKYF. Here the CDR3 DNA reads TGTGCCAGCAGCTCCGGACAGGGAAAATACTTC. The full variable domain, its missing parts supplied by reference TRBV7-2 and TRBJ2-4, is GAGVSQSPSNKVTEKGKDVELRCDPISGHTALYWYRQSLGQGLEFLIYFQGNSAPDKSGLPSDRFSAERTGGSVSTLTIQRTQQEDSAVYLCASSSGQGKYFGAGTRLSVL.

V and J are TRBV7-9 and TRBJ2-2; D gene uncertain. From germline, CDR1 is SEHNR and CDR2 FQNEAQ (reference sequence). The V and J ends lost 3 bases and 5 bases respectively, with 7 bases between them. The CDR3 runs to 13 residues. The CDR3 coding sequence is TGTGCCAGCAGCTTTACAGAAACCGGGGAGCTGTTTTTT. It is translated as CASSFTETGELFF.

This clone came up once. The chain is built from TRBV27 and TRBJ1-1, with unresolved D. This CDR3 spans 14 amino acids. The germline V gene encodes CDR1 MNHEY and CDR2 SMNVEV (reference sequence). Trimming took off 2 bases at V and 1 base at J, with 8 bases between the two ends. The CDR3 bases are TGTGCCAGCAGTTTAGCAGGCAAGAACACTGAAGCTTTCTTT. Protein product: CASSLAGKNTEAFF.

The genes are TRBV7-9 and TRBJ2-5; D is unclear. The V and J ends lost 4 bases and 2 bases respectively, with 11 bases between them. This CDR3 spans 14 amino acids. The germline gives CDR1 SEHNR, CDR2 FQNEAQ (reference sequence). The CDR3: CASSWSGTQETQYF. The CDR3 DNA is TGTGCCAGCAGCTGGTCGGGTACGCAAGAGACCCAGTACTTC.

Points on this clone: One end of the junction fails to match germline, which may point to a read error. This chain uses TRBV28 with TRBJ1-2; D gene unclear. The CDR3 has 15 residues. Germline loops: CDR1 MDHEN, CDR2 SYDVKM. CDR3 amino acids: CASGLAAPVLVGYTF. CDR3 DNA sequence: TGTGCCAGCGGTTTAGCGGCCCCCGTCCTTGTTGGCTACACCTTC.

This clone was picked up one time. The chain carries TRBV4-3 and TRBJ2-5, with D uncertain. TRBJ2-7 matches the DNA end more closely, so the J call is doubtful. Looked up from germline, CDR1 is LGHNA and CDR2 is YSLEER. This CDR3 has 15 amino acids. The CDR3 loop is CASSQDRQTSYEQYF. Written as DNA, the CDR3 is TGCGCCAGCAGCCAAGATCGGCAGACAAGCTACGAGCAGTACTTC.

The gene calls are TRBV12-2 and TRBJ2-1; the table calls TRBD2, which could not be checked here. TRBV12-2 is a documented pseudogene. The CDR3 contains 17 residues. For the CDR3, the DNA is TGTGCAAGTCGCTCTTCGGAAGATCCCGGGGGAAACAATGAGCAGTTCTTC. Encoded protein: CASRSSEDPGGNNEQFF.